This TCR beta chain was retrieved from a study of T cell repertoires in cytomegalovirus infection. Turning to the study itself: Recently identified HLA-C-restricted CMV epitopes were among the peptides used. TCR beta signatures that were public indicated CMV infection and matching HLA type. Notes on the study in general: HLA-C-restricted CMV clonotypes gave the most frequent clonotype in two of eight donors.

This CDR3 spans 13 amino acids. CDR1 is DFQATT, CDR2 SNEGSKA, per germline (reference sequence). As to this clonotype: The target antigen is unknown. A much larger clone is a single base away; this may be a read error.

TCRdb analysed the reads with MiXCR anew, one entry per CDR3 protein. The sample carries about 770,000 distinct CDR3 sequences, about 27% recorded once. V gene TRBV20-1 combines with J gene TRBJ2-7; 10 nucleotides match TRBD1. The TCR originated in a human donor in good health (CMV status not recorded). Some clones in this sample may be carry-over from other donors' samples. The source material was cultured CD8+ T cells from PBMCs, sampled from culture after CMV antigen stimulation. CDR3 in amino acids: CSTSRDRGYEQYV. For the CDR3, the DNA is TGCAGTACTAGCAGGGACAGGGGCTACGAGCAGTACGTC.